The 32 T cell receptor beta chains below all came from one sample that was sequenced in a study of technical replicates of blood from several donors. Clones were read by immunoSEQ multiplex PCR, and TCRdb kept only the in-frame ones, dropping some. In the table there are about 98,000 clones, approximately 96% of which are singletons. Sequencing input: T cells isolated from PBMCs. Source of these receptors: a human donor in good health.

J is TRBJ1-5 and V is TRBV6-6; TRBD1 is a possible D gene (5 bases). Trimming shortened V by 7 bases and J by 3 bases, and 16 bases separated the two germline ends. From germline, CDR1 is MNHNY and CDR2 SVGAGI (reference sequence). The CDR3 has 15 residues. The CDR3 DNA is TGTGCCAGCACCCCTACGGGGGGGTTCAATCAGCCCCAGCATTTT. Translating gives CASTPTGGFNQPQHF.

The chain is built from TRBV7-9 and TRBJ2-1; possibly TRBD2 for D (6 bases). Germline V gene lookup returns CDR1 SEHNR and CDR2 FQNEAQ (reference sequence). V dropped 5 bases and J dropped 8 bases, with 10 bases sitting between them. CDR3 length: 12 amino acids. The CDR3 coding sequence is TGTGCCAGCAGCCCACGGGAGTATGAGCAGTTCTTC. This sequence encodes CASSPREYEQFF.

The genes are TRBV2 and TRBJ2-1, with unresolved D. The germline gives CDR1 SNHLY, CDR2 FYNNEI. There are 15 residues in the CDR3. V was trimmed by 4 bases and J by 0 bases, leaving 10 bases between them. Here the CDR3 reads CASSGLRSSYNEQFF. The CDR3 nucleotides are TGTGCCAGCAGTGGTTTGCGATCCTCCTACAATGAGCAGTTCTTC.

CDR3 nucleotides: TGTGCCAGCAGACCAGACAGGGTAGACACTGAAGCTTTCTTT. It translates to CASRPDRVDTEAFF. The V and J genes are TRBV2 and TRBJ1-1; 7 bases match TRBD1. The junction had 7 bases not matched to a gene; V was cut back by 6 bases and J by 3 bases. Germline loops: CDR1 SNHLY, CDR2 FYNNEI. This CDR3 is 14 amino acids long.

This clone showed up just once. The rearrangement links TRBV28 to TRBJ1-1; no clear D gene. Looked up from germline, CDR1 is MDHEN and CDR2 is SYDVKM. CDR3 length equals 16 residues. The germline V and J ends were trimmed by 4 bases and 1 base, with 16 bases remaining between them. CDR3 coding DNA: TGTGCCAGCAGTTCCTATTTCGGCAGGAAGAACACTGAAGCTTTCTTT. Translating gives CASSSYFGRKNTEAFF.

CDR3 bases: TGTGCCTGGAGTGGGCAGACAGGGGCTGATCAGCCCCAGCATTTT. It encodes CAWSGQTGADQPQHF. V usage is TRBV30 and J usage is TRBJ1-5, with TRBD1 matching over 8 bases. CDR1 is GTSNPN, CDR2 SVGIG, per germline (reference sequence). The V and J ends lost 1 base and 5 bases, in that order; junction bases with no gene match: 7. This CDR3 comprises 15 residues.

V usage is TRBV4-1 and J usage is TRBJ2-5; 7 positions match TRBD1. CDR3 size: 15 residues. Trimming removed 1 base from V and 0 bases from J; junction bases left unmatched: 2. Germline V gene lookup returns CDR1 MGHRA and CDR2 YSYEKL. CDR3 in amino acids: CASSQVGTDQETQYF. The CDR3 nucleotides are TGCGCCAGCAGCCAAGTCGGGACAGACCAAGAGACCCAGTACTTC.

This chain joins TRBV4-1 and TRBJ1-5, with a tentative D call TRBD1 (5 bases). CDR3 size: 18 residues. The germline V gene has CDR1 MGHRA and CDR2 YSYEKL. Trimming removed 0 bases from V and 1 base from J, with 16 bases in between. CDR3 region: CASSQDWLGAGSNQPQHF. In DNA form, the CDR3 reads TGCGCCAGCAGCCAAGATTGGTTAGGGGCAGGGAGCAATCAGCCCCAGCATTTT.

This rearrangement joins TRBV28 to TRBJ1-5, with TRBD1 matching 9 bases. The CDR3 runs 17 residues. Germline trimming cut 5 bases from V and 7 bases from J; bases unmatched to any gene: 15. CDR1 and CDR2 (germline): MDHEN, SYDVKM. This CDR3 reads CASSHSRWGQGVQPQHF. The CDR3 bases are TGTGCCAGCAGTCACTCAAGGTGGGGACAGGGCGTGCAGCCCCAGCATTTT.

The V gene is TRBV7-8, the J gene TRBJ2-5, with 11 bases fitting TRBD1. The CDR3 loop spans 14 amino acids. V was pared by 2 bases and J by 5 bases, with 1 base of the junction left unmatched. Germline V CDR1 and CDR2: SGHVS, FQNEAQ. DNA for the CDR3: TGTGCCAGCAGCTTAAGGGACAGGGGGGAGACCCAGTACTTC. Protein: CASSLRDRGETQYF.

CDR3 in amino acids: CASKKTFSGRTYEQYF. CDR3 in DNA: TGTGCCAGCAAGAAAACTTTTAGCGGGAGAACCTACGAGCAGTACTTC. The genes are TRBV19 and TRBJ2-7; 9 bases line up with TRBD2. Germline CDR1 reads LNHDA; CDR2 reads SQIVND (reference sequence). The CDR3 covers 16 residues. After removal of 9 bases from V and 2 bases from J, the junction contained 14 bases not matched to a gene.

CDR3 sequence reads: CASGIQGSYNSPLHF. In DNA, the CDR3 is TGTGCCAGCGGAATACAGGGCTCCTATAATTCACCCCTCCACTTT. The chain has TRBV2 and TRBJ1-6; the D gene is possibly TRBD1 (6 bases). V lost 8 bases and J lost 0, with 11 bases in between. Germline V lookup: CDR1 SNHLY, CDR2 FYNNEI. The CDR3 consists of 15 residues.

The genes are TRBV5-1 and TRBJ1-5; D is undetermined. Between the trimmed V and J ends, which lost 4 bases and 2 bases, there was a span of 13 bases. The length of the CDR3 is 15 residues. Germline CDR1 and CDR2: SGHRS and YFSETQ. The chain's CDR3 is CASSLEDFGNQPQHF. The CDR3 nucleotides read TGCGCCAGCAGCCTAGAAGATTTTGGCAATCAGCCCCAGCATTTT.

The chain is built from TRBV28 and TRBJ2-1; 11 bases agree with TRBD2. Germline-derived CDR1 and CDR2 are MDHEN and SYDVKM. The length of the CDR3 is 17 residues. V lost 5 bases, J lost 10 bases, and 16 bases stayed unmatched. CDR3 sequence reads: CASSPQLAGGPGHEQFF. In nucleotides, the CDR3 is TGTGCCAGCAGTCCACAATTAGCGGGAGGGCCGGGACACGAGCAGTTCTTC.

This chain joins TRBV11-2 and TRBJ2-7; D unclear. V lost 5 bases and J 4 bases, leaving 15 bases between the germline ends. The CDR3 extends over 14 amino acids. CDR1 and CDR2 (germline): SGHAT, FQNNGV. The CDR3 bases are TGTGCCAGCAGCACAAATAGAGGATTGTACGAGCAGTACTTC. Translating gives CASSTNRGLYEQYF.

The V and J genes are TRBV15 and TRBJ2-1; 10 nucleotides line up with TRBD2. The CDR3 covers 16 residues. Trimming removed 0 bases from V and 8 bases from J; junction bases left unmatched: 7. Germline-derived CDR1 and CDR2 are LNHNV and YYDKDF (reference sequence). In nucleotides, the CDR3 is TGTGCCACCAGCAGAGATCCTAGCGGGGGTGTCGATGAGCAGTTCTTC. Translation gives CATSRDPSGGVDEQFF.

This sequence joins TRBV5-1 and TRBJ2-7; tentative D call: TRBD2 (6 bases). The length of the CDR3 is 16 residues. Looked up from germline, CDR1 is SGHRS and CDR2 is YFSETQ. V lost 3 bases and J lost 3, with 19 bases in between. The CDR3 protein is CASSSNRLVEGYEQYF. CDR3 DNA: TGCGCCAGCAGCTCTAACCGCTTGGTGGAGGGCTACGAGCAGTACTTC.

The chain couples TRBV11-3 to TRBJ2-2; tentative D call: TRBD1 (6 bases). The germline V and J ends were trimmed by 6 bases and 10 bases, with 12 bases remaining between them. Germline lookup yields CDR1 SGHNT and CDR2 YENEEA. This CDR3 is built from 12 residues. The CDR3 region is CASRPPGQELFF. Here the CDR3 DNA reads TGTGCCAGCAGACCTCCGGGACAGGAGCTGTTTTTT.

The genes are TRBV2 and TRBJ1-2, with TRBD1 as a possible D gene (6 bases). The CDR3 runs to 16 residues. The ends were cut back, 4 bases at V and 6 bases at J, with 21 bases in the middle. The germline CDR1 and CDR2 sequences are SNHLY and FYNNEI. This CDR3 is CASSGPRGGVKDGYTF. Written as DNA, the CDR3 is TGTGCCAGCAGTGGCCCTAGGGGGGGGGTGAAGGATGGCTACACCTTC.

The chain recombines TRBV7-8 with TRBJ1-4, with 7 bases aligning to TRBD1. The CDR3 has 18 residues. Looked up from germline, CDR1 is SGHVS and CDR2 is FQNEAQ. V dropped 0 bases and J dropped 7; count of bases not matched to a gene: 14. In DNA form, the CDR3 reads TGTGCCAGCAGCTTAGCGCGTTTGAGACAGGGTAGGGGTGAAAAACTGTTTTTT. It encodes CASSLARLRQGRGEKLFF.

Only a few counts were recorded for this clone. The CDR3 region is CASNGGTEAFF. The CDR3 DNA is TGTGCCAGTAATGGAGGGACTGAAGCTTTCTTT. The rearrangement uses TRBV6-5 and TRBJ1-1; no reliable D call. Germline CDR1 is MNHEY and CDR2 is SVGAGI. V lost 9 bases and J 5 bases, leaving 10 bases between the germline ends. This CDR3 contains 11 residues.

This clone was picked up one time. The chain joins TRBV28 to TRBJ2-5; 9 nucleotides agree with TRBD2. The CDR3 spans 20 residues. V lost 6 bases and J lost 2; bases outside the gene matches: 22. Germline V gives CDR1 MDHEN, CDR2 SYDVKM. CDR3 in DNA: TGTGCCAGCAGCCGGGGACTCGCGTCGGGGGCTAGCGGGGTACAAGAGACCCAGTACTTC. As protein: CASSRGLASGASGVQETQYF. Looking up the rest from reference TRBV28 and TRBJ2-5 gives the full variable domain: DVKVTQSSRYLVKRTGEKVFLECVQDMDHENMFWYRQDPGLGLRLIYFSYDVKMKEKGDIPEGYSVSREKKERFSLILESASTNQTSMYLCASSRGLASGASGVQETQYFGPGTRLLVL.

This chain connects TRBV28 to TRBJ1-5; 8 nucleotides agree with TRBD1. The CDR3 loop spans 19 amino acids. The V gene's germline CDR1 is MDHEN and CDR2 SYDVKM. V lost 2 bases, J lost 6 bases, and 18 bases stayed unmatched. CDR3 nucleotides: TGTGCCAGCAGTTTAAGGAAATTAGTCCAGGGGGCGGATAGTCAGCCCCAGCATTTT. It yields the protein CASSLRKLVQGADSQPQHF.

The chain has TRBV7-9 and TRBJ1-1, with D possibly TRBD1 on 5 matching bases. Trimming left V 4 bases short and J 8 bases short, with 8 bases between. CDR3 size: 11 residues. CDR1 is SEHNR and CDR2 is FQNEAQ in the germline V gene (reference sequence). Here the CDR3 DNA reads TGTGCCAGCAGCTCCAGGGTGGAAGCTTTCTTT. This codes for CASSSRVEAFF.

This chain connects TRBV11-3 to TRBJ2-1, with a weak D call TRBD2 (6 bases). V lost 3 bases, J lost 6 bases, and 6 bases lay in between. The CDR3 runs to 12 residues. Looked up from germline, CDR1 is SGHNT and CDR2 is YENEEA. In DNA form, the CDR3 reads TGTGCCAGCAGCTTGGAGGGCAATGAGCAGTTCTTC. It yields the protein CASSLEGNEQFF.

This clone showed up just once. The chain recombines TRBV7-6 with TRBJ2-7; TRBD1 agrees at 12 bases. V was clipped by 4 bases and J by 4 bases; unmatched bases: 14. Germline V CDR1 and CDR2: SGHVS, FNYEAQ. The CDR3 runs to 18 residues. The CDR3 DNA reads TGTGCCAGCAGCTCGGGACAGGGGGCGATGCTGATCCCATACGAGCAGTACTTC. Translating gives CASSSGQGAMLIPYEQYF. The full variable domain, with the rest looked up from reference TRBV7-6 and TRBJ2-7, is GAGVSQSPRYKVTKRGQDVALRCDPISGHVSLYWYRQALGQGPEFLTYFNYEAQQDKSGLPNDRFSAERPEGSISTLTIQRTEQRDSAMYRCASSSGQGAMLIPYEQYFGPGTRLTVT.

This chain links TRBV6-6 with TRBJ1-6; maybe TRBD1 (6 bases). V was cut by 7 bases and J by 2 bases, with 9 bases left in between. The CDR3 has 14 amino acids. The germline CDR1 and CDR2 sequences are MNHNY and SVGAGI (reference sequence). The CDR3, as DNA: TGTGCCAGCAATGGGGGCACCTATAATTCACCCCTCCACTTT. Translating gives CASNGGTYNSPLHF.

The gene calls are TRBV18 and TRBJ1-6; perhaps TRBD1 as D (6 bases). Trimming removed 0 bases at V and 8 bases at J, with 11 bases between. CDR3 size: 15 residues. Germline-derived CDR1 and CDR2 are KGHSH and LQKENI. CDR3 sequence (DNA): TGTGCCAGCTCACCACCGGGTAAGGGGGATTCACCCCTCCACTTT. Protein: CASSPPGKGDSPLHF.

The gene calls are TRBV11-2 and TRBJ2-1; 15 bases fit TRBD2. This CDR3 comprises 15 residues. V lost 3 bases, J lost 10 bases, and 4 bases stayed unmatched. CDR1 is SGHAT and CDR2 is FQNNGV in the germline V gene. The chain's CDR3 is CASSLGLAGGDEQFF. The DNA of the CDR3 is TGTGCCAGCAGCTTGGGACTAGCGGGAGGAGACGAGCAGTTCTTC.

The table lists this clone with a few counts. The chain has TRBV10-1 and TRBJ2-7; 7 bases align to TRBD1. With V trimmed by 4 bases and J by 2 bases, 5 bases remained unmatched. This CDR3 has 14 amino acids. Per germline, CDR1 WNHNN and CDR2 SYGVQD (reference sequence). This CDR3 reads CASSGWDRPYEQYF. Here the CDR3 DNA reads TGCGCCAGCAGTGGCTGGGACAGACCCTACGAGCAGTACTTC.

The CDR3 coding sequence is TGCGCCAGCAGCCCCGCGATAGTCACAGATACGCAGTATTTT. Translated: CASSPAIVTDTQYF. V usage is TRBV5-1 and J usage is TRBJ2-3; D not certain. The germline V gene encodes CDR1 SGHRS and CDR2 YFSETQ. The CDR3 consists of 14 residues. V lost 4 bases and J lost 2, with 11 bases in between.

The V gene is TRBV19, the J gene TRBJ2-3; possibly TRBD1 for D (6 bases). Germline loops: CDR1 LNHDA, CDR2 SQIVND (reference sequence). The CDR3 consists of 15 residues. The V end was cut by 3 bases, the J end by 1 base, with 11 bases between. The CDR3 bases are TGTGCCAGTAGTATGGCACAGGGTGGCACAGATACGCAGTATTTT. This sequence encodes CASSMAQGGTDTQYF.